This section outlines one T cell receptor beta chain sequence together with its context. The data derive from a study of cytomegalovirus exposure and HLA in healthy donors. The CDR3 spans 15 residues. Germline CDR1 reads SGHNT; CDR2 reads YYREEE (reference sequence). V was pared by 2 bases and J by 1 base, with 5 bases of the junction left unmatched. Amplification used 60 Vbeta primers and 13 Jbeta primers. The data were produced by immunoSEQ multiplex PCR, yet TCRdb's version contains in-frame clones alone and is incomplete. Of almost 200,000 clones listed, around 77% are singletons. The genes are TRBV5-4 and TRBJ1-2; 7 bases agree with TRBD1. The receptor's source is a man aged 30-40 years in good health and CMV-seronegative. Sequencing input: PBMCs. The CDR3 coding sequence is TGTGCCAGCAGCTTAGGGACAGACAATAACTATGGCTACACCTTC. Translating it yields CASSLGTDNNYGYTF. The full variable domain, completed using reference TRBV5-4 and TRBJ1-2, is ETGVTQSPTHLIKTRGQQVTLRCSSQSGHNTVSWYQQALGQGPQFIFQYYREEENGRGNFPPRFSGLQFPNYSSELNVNALELDDSALYLCASSLGTDNNYGYTFGSGTRLTVV.